This TCR beta chain is drawn from a study of blood T cell repertoires in COVID-19. Study at large: Acute and convalescent COVID-19 specimens originated in the United States, Italy and Spain. From T cells, B-cell-depleted T cells, or PBMCs came the material, which was cDNA or gDNA.

V lost 5 bases and J lost 1; bases outside the gene matches: 7. The CDR3 consists of 16 residues. Germline V gene sequence: CDR1 LNHDA, CDR2 SQIVND (reference sequence). As processed by the authors: It was from reference gene primer amplification that nucleated cell counts were estimated. Repertoires were generated with immunoSEQ multiplex PCR, while TCRdb's copy carries only in-frame clones and drops some. That table is the source of V, J and clone size, and D and trimming were worked out from the DNA. The sample consists of approximately 210,000 clones, about 88% of them appearing once. The receptor comes from a man between 65 and 85 years old with acute or convalescent COVID-19. The sequencing sample was made of peripheral blood. The J gene is TRBJ1-5, the V gene TRBV19, with 8 bases identical to TRBD1. CDR3 sequence reads: CASSGQGAVSNQPQHF. The CDR3 DNA reads TGTGCCAGTAGTGGTCAGGGGGCGGTAAGCAATCAGCCCCAGCATTTT.